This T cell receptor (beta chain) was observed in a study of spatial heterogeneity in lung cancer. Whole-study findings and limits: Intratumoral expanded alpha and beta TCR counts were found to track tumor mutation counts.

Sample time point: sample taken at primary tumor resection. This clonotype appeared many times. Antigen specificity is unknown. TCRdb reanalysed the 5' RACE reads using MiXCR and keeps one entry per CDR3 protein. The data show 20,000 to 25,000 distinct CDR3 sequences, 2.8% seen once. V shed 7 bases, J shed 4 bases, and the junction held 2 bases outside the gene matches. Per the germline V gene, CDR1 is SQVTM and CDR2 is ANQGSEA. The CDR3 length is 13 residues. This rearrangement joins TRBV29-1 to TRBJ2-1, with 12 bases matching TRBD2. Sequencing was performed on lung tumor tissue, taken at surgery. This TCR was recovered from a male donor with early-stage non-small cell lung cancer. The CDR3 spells CSAGTSGYNEQFF. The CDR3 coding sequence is TGCAGCGCCGGGACTAGCGGGTACAATGAGCAGTTCTTC.